The 9 T cell receptor beta chains below come from one sample, sequenced in a study of T-cell memory formation after mild COVID-19. TCRdb called the 5' RACE reads again in MiXCR, with one record for every CDR3 protein. The sample contains 360,000 or so distinct CDR3 sequences, around 27% of which appear only once. The sample consisted of PBMCs or a T cell subset sorted from them (not recorded which). These receptors all come from an adult woman who had mild COVID-19 (a few samples of this study predate the infection). Cell type and time point are not known.

The table lists this clonotype with a few counts. The V call is TRBV9, the J call TRBJ1-2; D is ambiguous. There are 13 residues in the CDR3. The germline gives CDR1 SGDLS, CDR2 YYNGEE. V was cut by 5 bases and J by 4 bases, with 12 bases left in between. The CDR3 DNA is TGTGCCAGCAGGTTTTCGGGGAGCTATGGCTACACCTTC. Protein: CASRFSGSYGYTF.

This chain's CDR3 is CASSFTGQPRIETQYF. DNA of the CDR3: TGCGCCAGCAGCTTCACGGGACAGCCCAGGATTGAGACCCAGTACTTC. The chain is built from TRBV5-1 and TRBJ2-5, with 7 nucleotides matching TRBD1. The CDR3 spans 16 residues. Germline V gene sequence: CDR1 SGHRS, CDR2 YFSETQ. V dropped 2 bases and J dropped 5; count of bases not matched to a gene: 12.

V is TRBV7-6 and J is TRBJ1-4; tentatively, D is TRBD1 (5 bases). The germline V gene has CDR1 SGHVS and CDR2 FNYEAQ. This CDR3 comprises 16 residues. Trimming removed 5 bases from V and 0 bases from J, with 13 bases in between. The CDR3 bases are TGTGCCAGCAGCACTATACCAGGGCCAACTAATGAAAAACTGTTTTTT. Its protein product is CASSTIPGPTNEKLFF.

This rearrangement joins TRBV18 to TRBJ1-4, with D unclear. Germline values: CDR1 KGHSH, CDR2 LQKENI. V gave up 1 base and J gave up 8 bases, with 11 bases separating them. The CDR3 runs 14 residues. CDR3 protein: CASSPQGVSEKLFF. The CDR3 DNA reads TGTGCCAGCTCACCACAGGGCGTCTCGGAAAAACTGTTTTTT. Filled out from reference TRBV18 and TRBJ1-4, the complete variable domain reads NAGVMQNPRHLVRRRGQEARLRCSPMKGHSHVYWYRQLPEEGLKFMVYLQKENIIDESGMPKERFSAEFPKEGPSILRIQQVVRGDSAAYFCASSPQGVSEKLFFGSGTQLSVL.

The chain recombines TRBV5-7 with TRBJ2-5; no firm D call. TRBV5-7 is noted as an ORF with a role that remains uncertain. Trimming shortened V by 0 bases and J by 4 bases, and 4 bases separated the two germline ends. The CDR3 is 12 residues long. The CDR3 DNA sequence: TGTGCCAGCAGCTTGGGTCCAGAGACCCAGTACTTC. Protein product: CASSLGPETQYF.

The chain recombines TRBV2 with TRBJ2-7; a weak D match, TRBD1 (6 bases). The CDR3 totals 15 residues. Germline V gene data show CDR1 as SNHLY and CDR2 as FYNNEI. V dropped 6 bases and J dropped 1 base, with 16 bases sitting between them. CDR3 coding DNA: TGTGCCAGCAGCCAGCAGGGGAGAGTTTCCTACGAGCAGTACTTC. Translation: CASSQQGRVSYEQYF.

V and J are TRBV7-2 and TRBJ2-2; unclear D gene. The germline V gene has CDR1 SGHTA and CDR2 FQGNSA. This CDR3 comprises 13 residues. V shed 1 base and J shed 7 bases, with 7 bases lying between them. CDR3 sequence (DNA): TGTGCCAGCAGCTTAGTCGGCAACGGGGAGCTGTTTTTT. Protein product: CASSLVGNGELFF.

The chain couples TRBV4-1 to TRBJ2-1, with D possibly matching TRBD2 (5 bases). Germline lookup yields CDR1 MGHRA and CDR2 YSYEKL. The CDR3 runs 16 residues. V was pared by 0 bases and J by 0 bases, with 9 bases between. The CDR3 region is CASSQDAGISYNEQFF. CDR3 coding DNA: TGCGCCAGCAGCCAAGATGCCGGGATCTCCTACAATGAGCAGTTCTTC.

J is TRBJ1-5 and V is TRBV20-1; D gene unclear. V lost 0 bases to trimming and J lost 2 bases, with 11 bases between them. From germline, CDR1 is DFQATT and CDR2 SNEGSKA (reference sequence). This CDR3 is built from 15 residues. In nucleotides, the CDR3 is TGCAGTGCTAGAGAAAGAGCAGGACGCAATCAGCCCCAGCATTTT. Protein sequence: CSARERAGRNQPQHF.